A single T cell receptor (beta chain) is shown here with its context. What it recognizes is unknown. Some clones are missing from TCRdb's copy, which holds only in-frame ones; the method was immunoSEQ multiplex PCR. Among about 19,000 clones listed, 82% were seen once. This specimen comes from a study of T cells and Merkel cell carcinoma outcomes. Overall study results and limits: Reportedly, T-cell repertoire with density predicts Merkel cell carcinoma outcomes.

This CDR3 has 11 amino acids. The germline gives CDR1 SQVTM, CDR2 ANQGSEA. Trimming took off 8 bases at V and 5 bases at J, with 12 bases between the two ends. The clonotype was recovered from a human donor with Merkel cell carcinoma. The V call is TRBV29-1, the J call TRBJ1-2; no definite D call. Sample: tumor tissue from Merkel cell carcinoma. Here the CDR3 reads CSSRVEYGYTF. As DNA, the CDR3 is TGCAGCTCCAGAGTCGAATATGGCTACACCTTC.